The present T cell receptor beta chain was sequenced within a study of vaccination and CD4 T cells after COVID-19. Once obtained from cultured CD4+ T cells, the DNA was sequenced using the Oncomine TCR Beta short-read assay. MiXCR was run by TCRdb on the PCR reads, yielding one entry per CDR3 protein. The table includes 15,000 to 20,000 distinct CDR3 sequences, approximately 31% detected once. There are a few counts of this clonotype. Its matching antigen is unknown. Germline-derived CDR1 and CDR2 are SNHLY and FYNNEI. With 4 bases clipped from V and 6 bases from J, the junction kept 8 bases outside the gene matches. CDR3 length: 15 amino acids. Treatment: approximately 9-day PBMC culture with coronavirus spike peptide pools or control peptides (ViraFEST assay).

This chain uses TRBV2 with TRBJ2-7; 11 nucleotides agree with TRBD2. Input material: cultured CD4+ T cells from blood. This TCR was recovered from a human donor with COVID-19. CDR3 coding DNA: TGTGCCAGCAGTGGGGCTAGCGGGGGGATCGGCGAGCAGTACTTC. Its protein product is CASSGASGGIGEQYF. The whole variable domain, remainder taken from reference TRBV2 and TRBJ2-7, is EPEVTQTPSHQVTQMGQEVILRCVPISNHLYFYWYRQILGQKVEFLVSFYNNEISEKSEIFDDQFSVERPDGSNFTLKIRSTKLEDSAMYFCASSGASGGIGEQYFGPGTRLTVT.